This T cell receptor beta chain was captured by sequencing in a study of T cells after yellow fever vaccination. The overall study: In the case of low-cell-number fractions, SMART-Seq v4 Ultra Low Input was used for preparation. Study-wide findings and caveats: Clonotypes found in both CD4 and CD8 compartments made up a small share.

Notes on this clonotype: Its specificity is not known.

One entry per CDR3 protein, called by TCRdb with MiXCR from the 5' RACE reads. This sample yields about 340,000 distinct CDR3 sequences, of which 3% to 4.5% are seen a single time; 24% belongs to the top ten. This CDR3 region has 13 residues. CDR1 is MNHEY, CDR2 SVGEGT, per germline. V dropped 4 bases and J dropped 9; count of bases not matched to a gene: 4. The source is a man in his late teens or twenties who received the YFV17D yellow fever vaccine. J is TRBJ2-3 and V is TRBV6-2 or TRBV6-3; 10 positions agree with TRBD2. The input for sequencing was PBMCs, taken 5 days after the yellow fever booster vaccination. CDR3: CASSSDSGGTQYF. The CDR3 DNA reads TGTGCCAGCAGTTCTGATAGCGGGGGGACGCAGTATTTT.